What follows describes a single TCR beta chain. Its antigen is unknown. The source of the sample is a study of T cells in Graves' hyperthyroidism and ophthalmopathy. General study points: Most thyroid clonotypes expanded above 0.001 appeared in blood too.

Amplification targeted TCR beta CDR3 regions from RNA transcripts. A first-round RT-PCR of the TCR CDR3 used the HTBI primer set. TCRdb reprocessed the multiplex PCR reads via MiXCR and lists one record per CDR3 protein. The repertoire has about 560,000 distinct CDR3 sequences, 16% of them found once; the top ten carry 15% to 20%. It was 10 ml of fresh peripheral blood that supplied the PBMCs. Per the germline V gene, CDR1 is LGHDT and CDR2 is YNNKEL (reference sequence). There are 19 residues in the CDR3. Deletions cut 0 bases from V and 4 bases from J, with 24 bases between. Material: blood. The TCR was taken from a young woman with Graves' hyperthyroidism. V is TRBV3-1 and J is TRBJ1-2; no clear D gene. CDR3 bases: TGTGCCAGCAGCCAAGATCTTGCAGGACGAAGGGCAAGCGGCTATGGCTACACCTTC. This encodes CASSQDLAGRRASGYGYTF.